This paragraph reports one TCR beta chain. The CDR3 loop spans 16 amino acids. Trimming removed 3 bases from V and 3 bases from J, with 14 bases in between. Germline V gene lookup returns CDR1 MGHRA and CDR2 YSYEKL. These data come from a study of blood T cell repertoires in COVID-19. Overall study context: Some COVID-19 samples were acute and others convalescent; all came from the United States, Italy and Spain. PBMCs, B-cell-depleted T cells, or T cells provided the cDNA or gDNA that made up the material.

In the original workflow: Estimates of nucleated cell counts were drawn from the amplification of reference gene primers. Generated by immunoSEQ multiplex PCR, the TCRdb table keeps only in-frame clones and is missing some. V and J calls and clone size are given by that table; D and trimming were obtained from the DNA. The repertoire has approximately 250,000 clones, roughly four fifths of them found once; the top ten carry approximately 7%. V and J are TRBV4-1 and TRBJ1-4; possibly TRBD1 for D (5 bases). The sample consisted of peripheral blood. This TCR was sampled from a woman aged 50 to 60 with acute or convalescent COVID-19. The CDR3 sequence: CASSQSGGRSNEKLFF. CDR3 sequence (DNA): TGCGCCAGCAGCCAGAGCGGGGGGAGATCTAATGAAAAACTGTTTTTT.